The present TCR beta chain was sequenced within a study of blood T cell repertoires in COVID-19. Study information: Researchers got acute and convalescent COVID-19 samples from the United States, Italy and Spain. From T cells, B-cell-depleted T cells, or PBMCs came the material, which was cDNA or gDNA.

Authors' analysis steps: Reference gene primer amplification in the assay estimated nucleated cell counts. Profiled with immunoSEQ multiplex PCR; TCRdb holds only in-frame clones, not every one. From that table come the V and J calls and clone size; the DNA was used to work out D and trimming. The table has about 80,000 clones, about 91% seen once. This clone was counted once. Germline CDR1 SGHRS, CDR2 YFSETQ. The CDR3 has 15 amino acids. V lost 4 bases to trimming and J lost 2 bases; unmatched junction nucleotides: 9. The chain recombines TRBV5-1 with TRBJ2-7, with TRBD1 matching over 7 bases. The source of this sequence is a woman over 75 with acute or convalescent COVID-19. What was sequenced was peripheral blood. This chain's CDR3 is CASSIQGSGAYEQYF. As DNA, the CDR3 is TGCGCCAGCAGCATACAGGGGTCAGGGGCCTACGAGCAGTACTTC.